The 8 T cell receptor beta chains in this list originate from one sample, sequenced in a study of regulatory T cells in long-lasting Graves disease. Time point indicated: newly diagnosed GD, antithyroid drugs for less than 3 months. The TCR library was made from RNA that had been extracted from PBMCs in TRIzol. Researchers made TCR beta libraries by using iRepertoire HTBI primers and running Arm-PCR on CDR3 regions. Each CDR3 protein is one row after TCRdb ran MiXCR on the multiplex PCR reads. The table includes 540,000 or so distinct CDR3 sequences, 13% detected once. Separately, the same data were catalogued under a study of T cells in Graves' hyperthyroidism and ophthalmopathy.

Material: peripheral blood mononuclear cells (PBMCs), obtained at new diagnosis, from a patient treated with antithyroid drugs. These TCRs come from a man younger than 40 with Graves disease.

In this sample, this clonotype turned up many times. The chain uses TRBV12-3 or TRBV12-4 and TRBJ2-1; D is unresolved. This CDR3 has 21 amino acids. V lost 5 bases to trimming and J lost 2 bases, with 31 bases between them. CDR3 DNA sequence: TGTGCCAGCAGTCCCGGACCGACGACGGTAGAAAAAAGGGCGGCCTACAATGAGCAGTTCTTC. As protein: CASSPGPTTVEKRAAYNEQFF.

This clonotype appeared a few times. This chain uses TRBV20-1 with TRBJ2-1; D ambiguous. Germline V lookup: CDR1 DFQATT, CDR2 SNEGSKA (reference sequence). The length of the CDR3 is 11 residues. CDR3 nucleotide sequence: TGCACTCTGGGTCGGTCGGATGAGCAGTTCTTC. Amino acid sequence: CTLGRSDEQFF.

Concerning this clonotype itself: At one of its ends the junction is not consistent with the germline gene, which may arise from a read error. This chain connects TRBV2 to TRBJ2-7; no firm D call. The CDR3 loop spans 13 amino acids. In germline, CDR1 is SNHLY, CDR2 FYNNEI. CDR3 in DNA: TGTCCCAGCACGGCCGACGGGCGTTACGAGCAGTACTTC. It translates to CPSTADGRYEQYF.

This clonotype occurred a few times. A much larger clone sits a single nucleotide away, making a read error possible. The chain has TRBV7-2 and TRBJ2-7; D remains ambiguous. The V gene's germline CDR1 is SGHTA and CDR2 FQGNSA. This CDR3 contains 13 residues. The CDR3 nucleotides are TGTGCCAGCAACTTAAGGCTTTTGTACGAGCAGTACTTC. This codes for CASNLRLLYEQYF. Combining the CDR3 with reference TRBV7-2 and TRBJ2-7 gives the whole variable domain GAGVSQSPSNKVTEKGKDVELRCDPISGHTALYWYRQSLGQGLEFLIYFQGNSAPDKSGLPSDRFSAERTGGSVSTLTIQRTQQEDSAVYLCASNLRLLYEQYFGPGTRLTVT.

This clonotype has ten or more counts. The chain employs TRBV19 and TRBJ1-6, with D possibly matching TRBD1 (5 bases). CDR1 is LNHDA, CDR2 SQIVND, per germline (reference sequence). The CDR3 sequence is 14 residues long. V was clipped by 9 bases and J by 6 bases, with 15 bases between them. The CDR3 region has the DNA TGTGCCAGCCGGGACCGCGATTTTAATTCACCCCTCCACTTT. This translates into CASRDRDFNSPLHF.

This clonotype appeared many times. CDR3 protein: CASSFSRVSTEAFF. CDR3 coding DNA: TGTGCCAGCAGCTTCTCCAGGGTCAGCACTGAAGCTTTCTTT. V is TRBV5-6 and J is TRBJ1-1, with D maybe TRBD1 (5 bases). V was pared by 2 bases and J by 4 bases, with 12 bases between. CDR1 is SGHDT and CDR2 is YYEEEE in the germline V gene. The CDR3 contains 14 residues. Full variable domain (missing parts from reference TRBV5-6 and TRBJ1-1): DAGVTQSPTHLIKTRGQQVTLRCSPKSGHDTVSWYQQALGQGPQFIFQYYEEEERQRGNFPDRFSGHQFPNYSSELNVNALLLGDSALYLCASSFSRVSTEAFFGQGTRLTVV.

This clonotype was seen ten or more times. The chain employs TRBV5-1 and TRBJ2-1; 9 bases fit TRBD1. Trimming removed 4 bases from V and 6 bases from J; junction bases left unmatched: 14. Germline V gene data show CDR1 as SGHRS and CDR2 as YFSETQ. The CDR3 has 17 amino acids. In DNA form, the CDR3 reads TGCGCCAGCAGCCCAAGGGGTCCGGGACAGGGAGGCAATGAGCAGTTCTTC. Translation gives CASSPRGPGQGGNEQFF.

The table lists this clonotype with many counts. The chain carries TRBV18 and TRBJ2-5, with D tentatively TRBD2 (5 bases). The germline V gene has CDR1 KGHSH and CDR2 LQKENI. The CDR3 length is 14 residues. V gave up 3 bases and J gave up 4 bases, with 12 bases separating them. Here the CDR3 DNA reads TGTGCCAGCTCACCGAGGGAGTCCATAGAGACCCAGTACTTC. Its protein is CASSPRESIETQYF.